This entry lists 8 T cell receptor beta chains sequenced from one sample in a study of beta chain features in type 1 diabetes. TCRB transcripts that were expressed got sequenced, as all of the isolated RNA had been reverse transcribed. Using immunoSEQ multiplex PCR, the repertoire was profiled, and TCRdb retains in-frame clones only, with some absent. The profile shows 900,000 or so clones, roughly 17% of them singletons. Sequencing was performed on naive CD4+ T cells from blood. The receptors were sampled from a woman between 18 and 29 years old in good health.

CDR3 DNA: TGTGCCAGCAGCCTGCGTCCTGAGAGCTCCTACGAGCAGTACTTC. As protein: CASSLRPESSYEQYF. The rearrangement uses TRBV5-4 and TRBJ2-7; no clear D. V dropped 4 bases and J dropped 0 bases, with 14 bases sitting between them. The CDR3 consists of 15 residues. Germline V gene lookup returns CDR1 SGHNT and CDR2 YYREEE (reference sequence).

The chain uses TRBV5-6 and TRBJ2-7; tentative D call: TRBD1 (5 bases). CDR3 length equals 14 residues. Germline CDR1 and CDR2: SGHDT and YYEEEE. The V end was cut by 5 bases, the J end by 4 bases, with 16 bases between. The chain's CDR3 is CASRHQGRSYEQYF. DNA for the CDR3: TGTGCCAGCAGGCATCAGGGCAGGTCGTACGAGCAGTACTTC.

This clone was counted a few times. The CDR3 is CASSFQTGYEQYF. Written as DNA, the CDR3 is TGTGCCAGCAGCTTCCAGACGGGCTACGAGCAGTACTTC. The chain is built from TRBV7-3 and TRBJ2-7; D call uncertain. V lost 3 bases to trimming and J lost 3 bases, with 9 bases between them. CDR1 is SGHTA, CDR2 FQGTGA, per germline. The CDR3 runs to 13 residues.

This clone turned up a few times. The chain couples TRBV5-4 to TRBJ1-2; 10 bases are a match to TRBD1. This CDR3 region has 15 residues. V lost 0 bases and J lost 8; bases outside the gene matches: 7. The germline V gene has CDR1 SGHNT and CDR2 YYREEE (reference sequence). The CDR3 reads CASSLGQGALEGYTF. The CDR3 DNA follows: TGTGCCAGCAGCTTGGGACAGGGGGCTTTGGAGGGCTACACCTTC.

The V call is TRBV6-6, the J call TRBJ2-5; D ambiguous. Trimming pared 5 bases from V and 5 bases from J, leaving 9 bases between. CDR1 and CDR2 from the germline V gene are MNHNY and SVGAGI (reference sequence). CDR3 length: 12 residues. CDR3 bases: TGTGCCAGCAGTCTGACCGGGGAGACCCAGTACTTC. Protein sequence: CASSLTGETQYF.

The CDR3 spells CASSQEAYFQETQYF. The CDR3 DNA follows: TGCGCCAGCAGCCAAGAGGCCTACTTCCAAGAGACCCAGTACTTC. This sequence joins TRBV4-3 and TRBJ2-5; D remains unclear. In germline, CDR1 is LGHNA, CDR2 YSLEER. The V and J ends lost 0 bases and 1 base respectively, with 9 bases between them. The CDR3 sequence is 15 residues long.

The V call is TRBV10-3, the J call TRBJ2-3; no firm D call. Trimming stripped 3 bases from V and 2 bases from J, with 12 bases between. Germline CDR1 and CDR2: ENHRY and SYGVKD. This CDR3 is built from 15 residues. In nucleotides, the CDR3 is TGTGCCATCAGTGACCCCGGTACCCTCACAGATACGCAGTATTTT. Protein sequence: CAISDPGTLTDTQYF.

The chain combines TRBV11-2 with TRBJ2-3, with D uncertain. From germline, CDR1 is SGHAT and CDR2 FQNNGV. This CDR3 has 14 residues. The V gene lost 4 bases and the J gene lost 2 bases, with 10 bases spanning the gap. The chain's CDR3 is CASSSQLLTDTQYF. The CDR3, as DNA: TGTGCCAGCAGCTCTCAGCTACTCACAGATACGCAGTATTTT.